This T cell receptor beta chain was sequenced for a study of shared clonotypes between healthy human individuals. Whole-study context: Those who served as donors were a couple of women and three men between the ages of 18 and 49.

Terminally differentiated effector memory CD45RA+ cells were left out of the naive CD8 fraction, which was CD45RO-negative and positively selected for CCR7. CDR1 is SGHTA, CDR2 FQGNSA, per germline. The CDR3 is made up of 13 amino acids. The V end lost 5 bases, the J end lost 7 bases, and 15 bases lay between the germline ends. Researchers ran the assay at a deep level. This table comes from immunoSEQ multiplex PCR, and its TCRdb copy is limited to in-frame clones, with some not included. The sample shows some 2,100,000 clones, about 92% of them seen only once. The study's findings and limits: Sequencing depth was predicted to influence how clonotypes are shared among donors. Non-shared clonotypes were found to have lower generation probabilities than the clonotypes that were shared by all four of the sorted-subset donors.

On this clone: What it recognizes is unknown.

Material: naive CD8+ T cells from PBMCs. V usage is TRBV7-2 and J usage is TRBJ2-7; possible D gene TRBD2, 5 bases. The clonotype was recovered from a man in his late teens or twenties in good health. Some clones in this sample may be carry-over from other donors' samples. The CDR3 protein is CASSQISTGEQYF. The CDR3 DNA is TGTGCCAGCAGCCAGATTTCTACGGGGGAGCAGTACTTC.